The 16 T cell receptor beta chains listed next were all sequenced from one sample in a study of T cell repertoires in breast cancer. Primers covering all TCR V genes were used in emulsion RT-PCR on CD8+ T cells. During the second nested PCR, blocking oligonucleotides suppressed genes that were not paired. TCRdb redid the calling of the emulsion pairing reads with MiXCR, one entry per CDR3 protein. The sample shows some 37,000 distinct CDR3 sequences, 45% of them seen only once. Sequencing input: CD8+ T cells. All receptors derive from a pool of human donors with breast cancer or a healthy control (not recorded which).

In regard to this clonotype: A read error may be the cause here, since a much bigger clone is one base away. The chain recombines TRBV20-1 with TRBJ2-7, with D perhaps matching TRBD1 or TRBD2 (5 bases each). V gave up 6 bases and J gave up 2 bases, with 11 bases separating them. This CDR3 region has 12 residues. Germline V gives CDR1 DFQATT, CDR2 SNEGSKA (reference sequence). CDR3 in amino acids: CSAQQEAYEQYF. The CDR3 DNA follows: TGCAGTGCGCAACAGGAGGCCTACGAGCAGTACTTC.

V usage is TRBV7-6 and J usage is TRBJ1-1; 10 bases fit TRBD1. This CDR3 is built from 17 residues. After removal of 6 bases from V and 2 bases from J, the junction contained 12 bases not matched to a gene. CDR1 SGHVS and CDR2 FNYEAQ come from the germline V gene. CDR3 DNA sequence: TGTGCCAGCAGATTCGGAGGGACAGGGGCGAGTAACACTGAAGCTTTCTTT. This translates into CASRFGGTGASNTEAFF.

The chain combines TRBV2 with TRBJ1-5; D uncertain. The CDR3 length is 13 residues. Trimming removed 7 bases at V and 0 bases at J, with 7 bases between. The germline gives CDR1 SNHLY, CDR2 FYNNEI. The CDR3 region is CASKRDSNQPQHF. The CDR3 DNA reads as TGTGCCAGCAAGCGGGATAGCAATCAGCCCCAGCATTTT. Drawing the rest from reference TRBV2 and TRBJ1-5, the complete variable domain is EPEVTQTPSHQVTQMGQEVILRCVPISNHLYFYWYRQILGQKVEFLVSFYNNEISEKSEIFDDQFSVERPDGSNFTLKIRSTKLEDSAMYFCASKRDSNQPQHFGDGTRLSIL.

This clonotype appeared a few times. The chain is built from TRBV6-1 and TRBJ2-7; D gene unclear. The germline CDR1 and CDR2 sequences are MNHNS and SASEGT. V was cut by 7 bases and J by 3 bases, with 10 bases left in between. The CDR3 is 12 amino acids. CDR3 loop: CASTPSNYEQYF. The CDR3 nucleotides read TGTGCCAGCACCCCCTCGAACTACGAGCAGTACTTC.

The CDR3 here is CASRTGTGGTGELFF. The CDR3 nucleotides read TGTGCCAGCAGAACGGGGACAGGGGGCACCGGGGAGCTGTTTTTT. The chain links TRBV2 to TRBJ2-2; 11 nucleotides align to TRBD1. This CDR3 contains 15 residues. Germline values: CDR1 SNHLY, CDR2 FYNNEI. V dropped 6 bases and J dropped 4; count of bases not matched to a gene: 4. The full variable domain, its missing parts supplied by reference TRBV2 and TRBJ2-2, is EPEVTQTPSHQVTQMGQEVILRCVPISNHLYFYWYRQILGQKVEFLVSFYNNEISEKSEIFDDQFSVERPDGSNFTLKIRSTKLEDSAMYFCASRTGTGGTGELFFGEGSRLTVL.

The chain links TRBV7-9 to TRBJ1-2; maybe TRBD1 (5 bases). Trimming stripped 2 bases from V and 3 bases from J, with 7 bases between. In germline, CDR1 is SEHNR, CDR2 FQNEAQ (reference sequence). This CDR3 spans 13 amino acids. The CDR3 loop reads CASSLSRDYGYTF. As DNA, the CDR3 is TGTGCCAGCAGCTTAAGCAGGGACTATGGCTACACCTTC.

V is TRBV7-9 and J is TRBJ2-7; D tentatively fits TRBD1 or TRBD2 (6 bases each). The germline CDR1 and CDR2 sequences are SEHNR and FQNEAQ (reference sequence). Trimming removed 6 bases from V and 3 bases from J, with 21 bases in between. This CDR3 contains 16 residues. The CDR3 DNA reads TGTGCCAGCAGGCCACGTAGGGGGACTCACCTCTACGAGCAGTACTTC. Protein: CASRPRRGTHLYEQYF.

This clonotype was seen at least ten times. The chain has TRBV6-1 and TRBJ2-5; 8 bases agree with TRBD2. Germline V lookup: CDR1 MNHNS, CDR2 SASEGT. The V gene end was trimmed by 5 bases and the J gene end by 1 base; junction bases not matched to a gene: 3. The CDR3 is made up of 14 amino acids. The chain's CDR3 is CASSRLATQETQYF. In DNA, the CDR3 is TGTGCCAGCAGTCGACTAGCGACCCAAGAGACCCAGTACTTC.

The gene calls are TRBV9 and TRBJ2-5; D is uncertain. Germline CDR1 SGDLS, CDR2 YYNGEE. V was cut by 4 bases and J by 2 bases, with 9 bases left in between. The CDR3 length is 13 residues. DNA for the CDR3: TGTGCCAGCAGCCCCCGGGTGCAAGAGACCCAGTACTTC. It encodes CASSPRVQETQYF.

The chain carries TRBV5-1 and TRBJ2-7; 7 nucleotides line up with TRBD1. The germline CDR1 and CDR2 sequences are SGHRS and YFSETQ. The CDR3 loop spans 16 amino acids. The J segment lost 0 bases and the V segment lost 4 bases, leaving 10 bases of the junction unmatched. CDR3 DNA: TGCGCCAGCAGCATCTCGACCGGGACAGTCTCCTACGAGCAGTACTTC. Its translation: CASSISTGTVSYEQYF.

The DNA of the CDR3 is TGTGCCAGCAGCTTAGATCCCGGCCAAGAGACCCAGTACTTC. Protein sequence: CASSLDPGQETQYF. The rearrangement joins TRBV7-6 to TRBJ2-5; no clear D gene. The V end was cut by 1 base, the J end by 1 base, with 7 bases between. The CDR3 has 14 amino acids. Germline V lookup: CDR1 SGHVS, CDR2 FNYEAQ. The full variable domain, completed using reference TRBV7-6 and TRBJ2-5, is GAGVSQSPRYKVTKRGQDVALRCDPISGHVSLYWYRQALGQGPEFLTYFNYEAQQDKSGLPNDRFSAERPEGSISTLTIQRTEQRDSAMYRCASSLDPGQETQYFGPGTRLLVL.

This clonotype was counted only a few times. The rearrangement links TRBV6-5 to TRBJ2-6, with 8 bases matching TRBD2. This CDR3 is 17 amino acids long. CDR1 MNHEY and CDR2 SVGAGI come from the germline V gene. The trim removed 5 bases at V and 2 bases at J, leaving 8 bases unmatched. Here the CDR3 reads CASSQPGLGPGANVLTF. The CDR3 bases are TGTGCCAGCAGTCAACCGGGACTAGGACCTGGGGCCAACGTCCTGACTTTC.

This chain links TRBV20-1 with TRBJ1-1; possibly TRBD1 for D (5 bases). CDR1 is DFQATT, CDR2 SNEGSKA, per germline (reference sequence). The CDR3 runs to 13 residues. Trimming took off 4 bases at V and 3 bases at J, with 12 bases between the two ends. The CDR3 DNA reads TGCAGTGCTAAACCCGGGACTCACACTGAAGCTTTCTTT. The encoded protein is CSAKPGTHTEAFF.

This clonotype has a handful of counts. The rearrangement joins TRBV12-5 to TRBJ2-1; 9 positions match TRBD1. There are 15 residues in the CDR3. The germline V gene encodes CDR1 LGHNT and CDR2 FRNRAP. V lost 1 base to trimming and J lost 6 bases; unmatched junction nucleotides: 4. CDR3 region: CASGLGTGASNEQFF. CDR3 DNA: TGTGCTAGTGGTTTGGGGACAGGGGCCTCCAATGAGCAGTTCTTC. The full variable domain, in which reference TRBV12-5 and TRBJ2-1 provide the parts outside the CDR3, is DARVTQTPRHKVTEMGQEVTMRCQPILGHNTVFWYRQTMMQGLELLAYFRNRAPLDDSGMPKDRFSAEMPDATLATLKIQPSEPRDSAVYFCASGLGTGASNEQFFGPGTRLTVL.

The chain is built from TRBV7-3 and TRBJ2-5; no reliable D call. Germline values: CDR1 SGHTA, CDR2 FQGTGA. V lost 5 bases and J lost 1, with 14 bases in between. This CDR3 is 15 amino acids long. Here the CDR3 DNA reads TGTGCCAGCAGCGCGAATATAGGGCTCCAAGAGACCCAGTACTTC. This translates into CASSANIGLQETQYF.

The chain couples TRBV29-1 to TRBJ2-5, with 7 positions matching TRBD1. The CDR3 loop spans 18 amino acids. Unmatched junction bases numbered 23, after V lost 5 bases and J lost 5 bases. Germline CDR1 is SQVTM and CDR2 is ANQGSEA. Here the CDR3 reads CSVTLGTENPIAMETQYF. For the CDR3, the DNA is TGCAGCGTTACTCTGGGGACAGAAAATCCCATAGCGATGGAGACCCAGTACTTC.